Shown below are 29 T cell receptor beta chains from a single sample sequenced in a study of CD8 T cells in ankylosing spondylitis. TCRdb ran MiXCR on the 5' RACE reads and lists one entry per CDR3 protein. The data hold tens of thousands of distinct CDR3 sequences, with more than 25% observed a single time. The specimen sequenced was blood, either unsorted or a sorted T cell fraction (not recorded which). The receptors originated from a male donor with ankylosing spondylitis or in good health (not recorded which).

The CDR3 reads CASSLKNEQFF. In DNA, the CDR3 is TGTGCCAGCAGCTTAAAGAATGAGCAGTTCTTC. V and J are TRBV11-1 and TRBJ2-1; D is uncertain. V dropped 2 bases and J dropped 7 bases, with 3 bases sitting between them. The V gene's germline CDR1 is SGHAT and CDR2 FQDESV (reference sequence). The CDR3 extends over 11 amino acids.

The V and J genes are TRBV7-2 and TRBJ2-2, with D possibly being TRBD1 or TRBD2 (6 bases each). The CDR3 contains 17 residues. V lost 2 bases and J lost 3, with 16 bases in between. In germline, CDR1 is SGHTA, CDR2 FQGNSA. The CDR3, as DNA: TGTGCCAGCAGCTTAAGGCTGGGGGGCCTGGACACCGGGGAGCTGTTTTTT. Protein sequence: CASSLRLGGLDTGELFF.

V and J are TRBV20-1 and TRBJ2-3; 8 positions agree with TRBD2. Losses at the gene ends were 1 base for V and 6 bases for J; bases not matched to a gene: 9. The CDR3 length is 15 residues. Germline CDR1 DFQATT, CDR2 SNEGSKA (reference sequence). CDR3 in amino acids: CSARVSAGGSDTQYF. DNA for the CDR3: TGCAGTGCTAGAGTTTCGGCGGGGGGTTCCGATACGCAGTATTTT.

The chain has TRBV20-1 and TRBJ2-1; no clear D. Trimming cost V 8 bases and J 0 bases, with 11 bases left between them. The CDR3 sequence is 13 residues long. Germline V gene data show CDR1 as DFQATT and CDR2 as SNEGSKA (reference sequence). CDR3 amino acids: CSLRTFSYNEQFF. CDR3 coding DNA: TGCAGTCTCCGGACCTTCTCCTACAATGAGCAGTTCTTC.

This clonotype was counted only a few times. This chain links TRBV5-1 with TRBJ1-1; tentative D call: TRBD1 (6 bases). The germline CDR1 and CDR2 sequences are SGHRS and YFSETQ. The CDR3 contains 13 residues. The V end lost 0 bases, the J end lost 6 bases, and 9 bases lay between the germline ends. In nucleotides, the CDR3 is TGCGCCAGCAGCTTGGGGGGGACACCTGAAGCTTTCTTT. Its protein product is CASSLGGTPEAFF.

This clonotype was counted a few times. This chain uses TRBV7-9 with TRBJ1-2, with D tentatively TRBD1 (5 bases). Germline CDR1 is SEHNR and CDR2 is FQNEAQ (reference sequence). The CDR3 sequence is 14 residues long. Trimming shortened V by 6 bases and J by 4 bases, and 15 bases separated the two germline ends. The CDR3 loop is CASSQGEQSYGYTF. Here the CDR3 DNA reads TGTGCCAGCAGTCAAGGGGAGCAAAGCTATGGCTACACCTTC.

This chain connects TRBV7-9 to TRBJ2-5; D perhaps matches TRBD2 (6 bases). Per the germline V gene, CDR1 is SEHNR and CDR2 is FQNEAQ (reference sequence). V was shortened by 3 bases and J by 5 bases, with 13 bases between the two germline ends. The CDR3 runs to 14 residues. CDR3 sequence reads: CASSLDGGVETQYF. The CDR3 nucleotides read TGTGCCAGCAGCTTGGACGGGGGTGTGGAGACCCAGTACTTC.

The CDR3 here is CASSRTLSAFF. The CDR3 bases are TGTGCCAGCAGTCGAACACTTTCGGCTTTCTTT. The genes are TRBV12-3 or TRBV12-4 and TRBJ1-1; D remains unclear. The V end was cut by 5 bases, the J end by 11 bases, with 12 bases between. This CDR3 contains 11 residues.

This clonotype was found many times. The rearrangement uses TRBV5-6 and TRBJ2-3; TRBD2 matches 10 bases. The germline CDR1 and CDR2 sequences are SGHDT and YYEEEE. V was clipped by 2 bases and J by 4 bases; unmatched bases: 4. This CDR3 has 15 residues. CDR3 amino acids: CASSFLAGDADTQYF. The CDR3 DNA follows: TGTGCCAGCAGCTTCCTAGCGGGAGATGCAGATACGCAGTATTTT.

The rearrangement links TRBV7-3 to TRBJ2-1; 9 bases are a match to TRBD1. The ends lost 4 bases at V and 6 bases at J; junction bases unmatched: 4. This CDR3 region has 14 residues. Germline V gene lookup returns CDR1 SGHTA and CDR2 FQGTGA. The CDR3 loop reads CASSSTGGLNEQFF. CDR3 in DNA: TGTGCCAGCAGCTCGACAGGGGGGCTCAATGAGCAGTTCTTC. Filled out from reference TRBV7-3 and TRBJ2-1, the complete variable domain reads GAGVSQTPSNKVTEKGKYVELRCDPISGHTALYWYRQSLGQGPEFLIYFQGTGAADDSGLPNDRFFAVRPEGSVSTLKIQRTERGDSAVYLCASSSTGGLNEQFFGPGTRLTVL.

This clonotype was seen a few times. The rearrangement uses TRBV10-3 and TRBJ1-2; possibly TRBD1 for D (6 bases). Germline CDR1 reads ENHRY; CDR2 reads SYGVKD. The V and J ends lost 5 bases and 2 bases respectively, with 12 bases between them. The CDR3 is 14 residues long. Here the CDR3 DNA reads TGTGCCATCAGTCTCCGGGACACCAACTATGGCTACACCTTC. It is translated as CAISLRDTNYGYTF.

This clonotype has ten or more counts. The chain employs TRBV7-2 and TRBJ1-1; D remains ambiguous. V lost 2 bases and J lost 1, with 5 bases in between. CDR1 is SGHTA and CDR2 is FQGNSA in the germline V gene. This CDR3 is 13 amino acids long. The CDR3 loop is CASSLRGNTEAFF. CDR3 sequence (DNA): TGTGCCAGCAGCTTACGTGGGAACACTGAAGCTTTCTTT.

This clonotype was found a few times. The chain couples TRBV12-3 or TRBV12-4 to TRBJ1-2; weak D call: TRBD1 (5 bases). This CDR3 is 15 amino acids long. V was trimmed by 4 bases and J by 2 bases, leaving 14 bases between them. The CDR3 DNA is TGTGCCAGCAGTTCCCCTTGGGGGTACAACTATGGCTACACCTTC. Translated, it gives CASSSPWGYNYGYTF.

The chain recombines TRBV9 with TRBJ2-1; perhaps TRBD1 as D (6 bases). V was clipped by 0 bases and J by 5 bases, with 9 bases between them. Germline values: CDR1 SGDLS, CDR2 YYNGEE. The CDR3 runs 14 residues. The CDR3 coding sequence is TGTGCCAGCAGCGTAGAACAGGGAAACAATGAGCAGTTCTTC. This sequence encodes CASSVEQGNNEQFF.

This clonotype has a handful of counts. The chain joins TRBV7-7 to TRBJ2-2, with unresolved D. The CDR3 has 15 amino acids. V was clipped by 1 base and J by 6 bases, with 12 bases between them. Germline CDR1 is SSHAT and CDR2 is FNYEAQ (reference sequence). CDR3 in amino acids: CASSLGVGTPGELFF. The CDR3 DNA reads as TGTGCCAGCAGCTTAGGAGTGGGTACACCCGGGGAGCTGTTTTTT.

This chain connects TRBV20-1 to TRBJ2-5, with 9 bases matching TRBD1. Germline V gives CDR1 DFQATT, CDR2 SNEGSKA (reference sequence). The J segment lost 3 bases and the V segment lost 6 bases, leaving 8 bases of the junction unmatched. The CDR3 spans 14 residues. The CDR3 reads CSARTGEGEETQYF. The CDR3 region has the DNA TGCAGTGCCAGGACAGGGGAAGGGGAAGAGACCCAGTACTTC.

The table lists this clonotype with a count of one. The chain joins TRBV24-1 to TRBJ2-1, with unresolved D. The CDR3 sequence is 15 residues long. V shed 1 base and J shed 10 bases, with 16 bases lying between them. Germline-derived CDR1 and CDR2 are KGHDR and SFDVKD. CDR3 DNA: TGTGCCACCAGTGATTTAGGACCTGGAAATGGAGAGCAGTTCTTC. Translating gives CATSDLGPGNGEQFF.

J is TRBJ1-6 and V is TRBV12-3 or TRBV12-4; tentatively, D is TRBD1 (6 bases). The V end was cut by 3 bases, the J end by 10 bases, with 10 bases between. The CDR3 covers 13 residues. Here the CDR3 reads CASSFGGRSPLHF. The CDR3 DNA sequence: TGTGCCAGCAGTTTTGGGGGCCGCTCACCCCTCCACTTT.

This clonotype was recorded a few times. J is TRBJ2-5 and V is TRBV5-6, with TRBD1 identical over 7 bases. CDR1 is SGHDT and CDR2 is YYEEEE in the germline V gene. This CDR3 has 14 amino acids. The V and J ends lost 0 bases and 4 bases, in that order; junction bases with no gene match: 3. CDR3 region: CASSLEGGPETQYF. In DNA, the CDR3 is TGTGCCAGCAGCTTGGAAGGGGGCCCAGAGACCCAGTACTTC.

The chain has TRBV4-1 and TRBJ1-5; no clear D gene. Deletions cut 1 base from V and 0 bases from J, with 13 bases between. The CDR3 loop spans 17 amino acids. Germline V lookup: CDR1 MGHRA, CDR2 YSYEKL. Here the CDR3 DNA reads TGCGCCAGCAGCCAAGCCCCCTTCCCGGTTAGCAATCAGCCCCAGCATTTT. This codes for CASSQAPFPVSNQPQHF.

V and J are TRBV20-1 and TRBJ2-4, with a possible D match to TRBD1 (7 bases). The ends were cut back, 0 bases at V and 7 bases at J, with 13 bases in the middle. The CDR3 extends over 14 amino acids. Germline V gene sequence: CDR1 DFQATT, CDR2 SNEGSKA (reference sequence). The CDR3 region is CSARDQQGTNIQYF. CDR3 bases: TGCAGTGCTAGAGATCAACAGGGGACTAACATTCAGTACTTC.

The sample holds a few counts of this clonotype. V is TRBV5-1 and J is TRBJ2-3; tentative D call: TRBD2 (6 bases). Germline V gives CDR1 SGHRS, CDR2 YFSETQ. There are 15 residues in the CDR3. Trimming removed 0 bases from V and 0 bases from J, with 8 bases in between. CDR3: CASSLGGTSTDTQYF. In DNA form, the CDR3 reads TGCGCCAGCAGCTTGGGCGGGACTAGCACAGATACGCAGTATTTT.

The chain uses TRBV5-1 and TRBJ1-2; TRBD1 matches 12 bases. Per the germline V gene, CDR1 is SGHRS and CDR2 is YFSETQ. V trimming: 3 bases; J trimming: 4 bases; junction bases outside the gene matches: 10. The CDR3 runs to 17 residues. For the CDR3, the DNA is TGCGCCAGCAGCTACGGGACAGGGGGCAGATCTCTCTATGGCTACACCTTC. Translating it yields CASSYGTGGRSLYGYTF.

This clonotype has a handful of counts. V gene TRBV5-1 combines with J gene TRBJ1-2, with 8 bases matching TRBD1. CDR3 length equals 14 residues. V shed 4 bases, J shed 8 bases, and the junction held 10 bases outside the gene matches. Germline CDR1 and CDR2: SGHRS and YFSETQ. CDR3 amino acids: CASSNYQGALGYTF. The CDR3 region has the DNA TGCGCCAGCAGCAACTACCAGGGGGCTCTGGGCTACACCTTC.

The CDR3 DNA sequence: TGTGCCAGCTCATCCCGGACCCTTTACGAGCAGTACTTC. Translation: CASSSRTLYEQYF. The chain carries TRBV18 and TRBJ2-7; D is unclear. CDR3 size: 13 residues. In germline, CDR1 is KGHSH, CDR2 LQKENI. Trimming cost V 5 bases and J 4 bases, with 12 bases left between them. Drawing the rest from reference TRBV18 and TRBJ2-7, the complete variable domain is NAGVMQNPRHLVRRRGQEARLRCSPMKGHSHVYWYRQLPEEGLKFMVYLQKENIIDESGMPKERFSAEFPKEGPSILRIQQVVRGDSAAYFCASSSRTLYEQYFGPGTRLTVT.

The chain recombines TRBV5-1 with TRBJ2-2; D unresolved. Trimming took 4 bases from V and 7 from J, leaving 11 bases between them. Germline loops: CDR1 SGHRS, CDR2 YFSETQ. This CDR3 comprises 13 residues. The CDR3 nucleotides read TGCGCCAGCAGCCAGAACGACTTCGGGGAGCTGTTTTTT. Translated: CASSQNDFGELFF.

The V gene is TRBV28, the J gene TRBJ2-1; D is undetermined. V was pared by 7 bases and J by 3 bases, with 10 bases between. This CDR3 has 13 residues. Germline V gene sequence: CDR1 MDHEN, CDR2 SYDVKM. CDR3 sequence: CASTLPIYNEQFF. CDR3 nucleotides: TGTGCCAGCACTCTACCCATCTACAATGAGCAGTTCTTC. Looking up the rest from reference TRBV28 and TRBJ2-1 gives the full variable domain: DVKVTQSSRYLVKRTGEKVFLECVQDMDHENMFWYRQDPGLGLRLIYFSYDVKMKEKGDIPEGYSVSREKKERFSLILESASTNQTSMYLCASTLPIYNEQFFGPGTRLTVL.

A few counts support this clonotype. The CDR3 DNA follows: TGTGCCAGCAGTTTCTTGGCCGAAACCTACGAGCAGTACTTC. It yields the protein CASSFLAETYEQYF. The chain joins TRBV27 to TRBJ2-7; D ambiguous. Germline values: CDR1 MNHEY, CDR2 SMNVEV (reference sequence). The V end was cut by 3 bases, the J end by 2 bases, with 11 bases between. The CDR3 length is 14 residues.

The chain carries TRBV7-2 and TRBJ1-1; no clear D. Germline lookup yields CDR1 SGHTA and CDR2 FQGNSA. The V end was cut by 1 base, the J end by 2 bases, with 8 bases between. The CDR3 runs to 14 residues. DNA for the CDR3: TGTGCCAGCAGCTTAGTAAGGGCAAACACTGAAGCTTTCTTT. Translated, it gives CASSLVRANTEAFF.